These 14 T cell receptor beta chains came from one sample sequenced in a study of pediatric ulcerative colitis. The assay was immunoSEQ multiplex PCR, and TCRdb's table has in-frame clones only and misses some. The profile shows about 64,000 clones, roughly nine tenths of them singletons. The sequencing input was blood. Receptor source: a boy younger than 18 with severe ulcerative colitis.

The V gene is TRBV27, the J gene TRBJ2-7, with 15 bases matching TRBD2. Germline values: CDR1 MNHEY, CDR2 SMNVEV (reference sequence). The J segment lost 5 bases and the V segment lost 6 bases, leaving 8 bases of the junction unmatched. The CDR3 is 16 residues long. CDR3 residues: CASRILGTSGRNEQYF. In DNA, the CDR3 is TGTGCCAGCAGGATTCTCGGGACTAGCGGGAGGAACGAGCAGTACTTC.

This sequence joins TRBV7-9 and TRBJ1-1; D remains unclear. Germline CDR1 SEHNR, CDR2 FQNEAQ (reference sequence). V gave up 5 bases and J gave up 5 bases, with 9 bases separating them. The CDR3 is made up of 12 amino acids. This CDR3 is CASSQRWTEAFF. Here the CDR3 DNA reads TGTGCCAGCAGCCAAAGGTGGACTGAAGCTTTCTTT. Looking up the rest from reference TRBV7-9 and TRBJ1-1 gives the full variable domain: DTGVSQNPRHKITKRGQNVTFRCDPISEHNRLYWYRQTLGQGPEFLTYFQNEAQLEKSRLLSDRFSAERPKGSFSTLEIQRTEQGDSAMYLCASSQRWTEAFFGQGTRLTVV.

This clone was recorded once. The rearrangement uses TRBV11-2 and TRBJ2-2; maybe TRBD1 (7 bases). V was shortened by 4 bases and J by 8 bases, with 17 bases between the two germline ends. Germline values: CDR1 SGHAT, CDR2 FQNNGV. This CDR3 has 15 residues. This CDR3 reads CASSSEQGRSGELFF. CDR3 sequence (DNA): TGTGCCAGCAGCTCTGAACAGGGGAGGAGTGGGGAGCTGTTTTTT. Drawing the rest from reference TRBV11-2 and TRBJ2-2, the complete variable domain is EAGVAQSPRYKIIEKRQSVAFWCNPISGHATLYWYQQILGQGPKLLIQFQNNGVVDDSQLPKDRFSAERLKGVDSTLKIQPAKLEDSAVYLCASSSEQGRSGELFFGEGSRLTVL.

This chain joins TRBV12-5 and TRBJ1-3; D is ambiguous. V lost 1 base to trimming and J lost 2 bases, with 6 bases between them. CDR3 size: 14 residues. The germline V gene has CDR1 LGHNT and CDR2 FRNRAP. The CDR3 DNA reads TGTGCTAGTGGTTTGGCCTTGGCTGGAAACACCATATATTTT. It translates to CASGLALAGNTIYF.

The chain employs TRBV19 and TRBJ2-1; 7 bases are shared with TRBD2. This CDR3 contains 14 residues. Trimming at V came to 3 bases and at J to 8 bases, leaving 7 bases not matched to a gene. The V gene's germline CDR1 is LNHDA and CDR2 SQIVND (reference sequence). The CDR3 is CASSMGGSGDEQFF. Here the CDR3 DNA reads TGTGCCAGTAGTATGGGCGGGAGTGGCGATGAGCAGTTCTTC.

The chain employs TRBV29-1 and TRBJ2-1; D not resolved. CDR3 length: 15 amino acids. Trimming removed 6 bases at V and 0 bases at J, with 15 bases between. Germline V gene sequence: CDR1 SQVTM, CDR2 ANQGSEA. CDR3 nucleotide sequence: TGCAGCGTAGATCGGCGACCCGCCTCCTACAATGAGCAGTTCTTC. This encodes CSVDRRPASYNEQFF.

The chain links TRBV27 to TRBJ2-5, with a tentative D call TRBD2 (6 bases). Looked up from germline, CDR1 is MNHEY and CDR2 is SMNVEV (reference sequence). Trimming removed 6 bases at V and 1 base at J, with 15 bases between. The CDR3 contains 15 residues. CDR3 amino acids: CASSSNRDFQETQYF. The CDR3 nucleotides are TGTGCCAGCAGCTCGAACCGGGACTTCCAAGAGACCCAGTACTTC.

The V and J genes are TRBV25-1 and TRBJ2-7; TRBD1 agrees at 9 bases. CDR1 is MGHDK, CDR2 SYGVNS, per germline. The CDR3 covers 13 residues. Trimming at V came to 6 bases and at J to 5 bases, leaving 5 bases not matched to a gene. For the CDR3, the DNA is TGTGCCAGCAGCCGGACAGGGGTCAACGAGCAGTACTTC. This encodes CASSRTGVNEQYF.

V is TRBV6-5 and J is TRBJ1-1; the match to TRBD1 covers 9 bases. The trim removed 7 bases at V and 1 base at J, leaving 4 bases unmatched. The CDR3 is 14 amino acids. Germline V lookup: CDR1 MNHEY, CDR2 SVGAGI. Written as DNA, the CDR3 is TGTGCCAGCATAGACAGGGGGTCGAACACTGAAGCTTTCTTT. It yields the protein CASIDRGSNTEAFF.

V is TRBV29-1 and J is TRBJ1-1, with D unresolved. Trimming took off 5 bases at V and 1 base at J, with 8 bases between the two ends. The CDR3 runs 12 residues. In germline, CDR1 is SQVTM, CDR2 ANQGSEA. CDR3 loop: CSVISGNTEAFF. For the CDR3, the DNA is TGCAGCGTTATCTCGGGGAACACTGAAGCTTTCTTT.

The table lists this clone with a few counts. V gene TRBV27 combines with J gene TRBJ1-2, with D maybe TRBD1 (5 bases). Germline V gene data show CDR1 as MNHEY and CDR2 as SMNVEV (reference sequence). Trimming cost V 5 bases and J 5 bases, with 24 bases left between them. The CDR3 totals 17 residues. The CDR3 DNA is TGTGCCAGCAGTCCAGCGGGGGGTCGGGGCCTTAGGTATGGCTACACCTTC. It encodes CASSPAGGRGLRYGYTF.

This chain uses TRBV6-4 with TRBJ2-3; 8 nucleotides line up with TRBD2. J gave up 0 bases and V 4 bases, and 0 bases lay outside the gene matches. Looked up from germline, CDR1 is MRHNA and CDR2 is SNTAGT. CDR3 length equals 14 residues. CDR3 in amino acids: CASSASGSTDTQYF. The DNA for the CDR3 is TGTGCCAGCAGTGCTAGCGGGAGCACAGATACGCAGTATTTT.

J is TRBJ2-7 and V is TRBV27, with 7 bases that match TRBD1. CDR1 MNHEY and CDR2 SMNVEV come from the germline V gene (reference sequence). Trimming removed 6 bases from V and 3 bases from J; junction bases left unmatched: 5. The CDR3 has 13 residues. CDR3 nucleotide sequence: TGTGCCAGCAGACAGGGGATGAGCTACGAGCAGTACTTC. Protein: CASRQGMSYEQYF.

The genes are TRBV18 and TRBJ2-7; 10 nucleotides line up with TRBD2. V was clipped by 2 bases and J by 6 bases; unmatched bases: 13. This CDR3 contains 17 residues. Germline V gene data show CDR1 as KGHSH and CDR2 as LQKENI. The CDR3 sequence: CASSPKITGTSVSEQYF. The CDR3 DNA follows: TGTGCCAGCTCACCAAAAATAACCGGGACTAGCGTTAGCGAGCAGTACTTC.